A single sample is the source of the 18 T cell receptor beta chains below, sequenced in a study of T cells in Graves' hyperthyroidism and ophthalmopathy. Template material for amplifying TCR beta CDR3 regions consisted of RNA transcripts. When the TCR CDR3 underwent first-round RT-PCR, the HTBI primer set was used. In TCRdb, the multiplex PCR reads were re-called with MiXCR into one record per CDR3 protein. Found here are some 270,000 distinct CDR3 sequences, less than 15% of them singletons; the top ten hold 7.8%. Input material: blood. The receptors here all came from a woman in her 30s with Graves' hyperthyroidism that later progressed to Graves' ophthalmopathy.

In its sample, this clonotype was seen many times. The V gene is TRBV28, the J gene TRBJ1-2; D not certain. This CDR3 region has 13 residues. Trimming removed 2 bases from V and 6 bases from J, with 10 bases in between. Germline CDR1 reads MDHEN; CDR2 reads SYDVKM. CDR3 nucleotide sequence: TGTGCCAGCAGTTTAAGAACCACTAATGGCTACACCTTC. It translates to CASSLRTTNGYTF.

This clonotype was picked up a small number of times. This chain uses TRBV11-3 with TRBJ2-2; possible D gene TRBD1, 5 bases. Germline CDR1 and CDR2: SGHNT and YENEEA. V was clipped by 8 bases and J by 2 bases, with 9 bases between them. CDR3 length: 13 amino acids. The CDR3 DNA follows: TGTGCCAGCCGAGACAGAAACACCGGGGAGCTGTTTTTT. This encodes CASRDRNTGELFF.

The table lists this clonotype with many counts. The chain combines TRBV29-1 with TRBJ2-1, with 9 bases aligning to TRBD2. The CDR3 has 13 amino acids. V dropped 4 bases and J dropped 8; count of bases not matched to a gene: 6. Per germline, CDR1 SQVTM and CDR2 ANQGSEA. The CDR3 here is CSVGLAGRDEQFF. The CDR3 nucleotides are TGCAGCGTTGGGCTAGCGGGAAGGGATGAGCAGTTCTTC.

Details on this clonotype: The conserved final phenylalanine or tryptophan is absent from the CDR3, which likely points to a read error. The chain carries TRBV5-1 and TRBJ1-1; possible D gene TRBD1, 5 bases. CDR1 and CDR2 (germline): SGHRS, YFSETQ. This CDR3 region has 14 residues. V shed 1 base and J shed 1 base, with 8 bases lying between them. The CDR3 bases are TGCGCCAGCAGCTTGAACGGGGCGAACACTGAAGCTTTCGTT. Translating gives CASSLNGANTEAFV.

This clonotype was observed at least ten times. The V gene is TRBV28, the J gene TRBJ2-4; 13 positions match TRBD2. Germline V gives CDR1 MDHEN, CDR2 SYDVKM. The CDR3 sequence is 18 residues long. V was pared by 6 bases and J by 6 bases, with 14 bases of the junction left unmatched. The CDR3 loop is CASSPPGTSGRAGNIQYF. DNA of the CDR3: TGTGCCAGCAGCCCCCCAGGAACTAGCGGGAGGGCCGGAAACATTCAGTACTTC.

This clonotype was observed a handful of times. V and J are TRBV28 and TRBJ2-7, with D hard to call. V was clipped by 3 bases and J by 0 bases, with 15 bases between them. The CDR3 sequence is 16 residues long. Germline V gives CDR1 MDHEN, CDR2 SYDVKM. CDR3 residues: CASSFIYSRSSYEQYF. The CDR3 region has the DNA TGTGCCAGCAGTTTTATTTACTCCAGGAGCTCCTACGAGCAGTACTTC. Supplemented by reference TRBV28 and TRBJ2-7, the full variable domain reads DVKVTQSSRYLVKRTGEKVFLECVQDMDHENMFWYRQDPGLGLRLIYFSYDVKMKEKGDIPEGYSVSREKKERFSLILESASTNQTSMYLCASSFIYSRSSYEQYFGPGTRLTVT.

The chain is built from TRBV6-1 and TRBJ1-1, with D hard to call. This CDR3 has 12 residues. Germline values: CDR1 MNHNS, CDR2 SASEGT. The V end lost 6 bases, the J end lost 0 bases, and 5 bases lay between the germline ends. CDR3: CASRIMNTEAFF. In DNA form, the CDR3 reads TGTGCCAGCAGAATAATGAACACTGAAGCTTTCTTT.

This chain uses TRBV5-6 with TRBJ2-7; 7 positions agree with TRBD1. The CDR3 has 14 amino acids. Germline V gene sequence: CDR1 SGHDT, CDR2 YYEEEE. The J segment lost 5 bases and the V segment lost 8 bases, leaving 13 bases of the junction unmatched. The CDR3 region is CARDGRGLMNEQYF. In nucleotides, the CDR3 is TGTGCCAGGGATGGAAGGGGGCTGATGAACGAGCAGTACTTC.

A note on this clonotype: A read error may account for a junction end that differs from germline. J is TRBJ2-1 and V is TRBV13; no reliable D call. The CDR3 spans 14 residues. Germline assignment: CDR1 PRHDT and CDR2 FYEKMQ (reference sequence). CDR3 DNA: TGTGCCAGCAGCTTAGGGTACCACTACAATGAGCAGCTCTTC. Its protein is CASSLGYHYNEQLF.

This clonotype was counted between two and nine times. V and J are TRBV24-1 and TRBJ1-1; TRBD1 agrees at 7 bases. This CDR3 is built from 13 residues. The germline V gene has CDR1 KGHDR and CDR2 SFDVKD. V lost 4 bases to trimming and J lost 6 bases; unmatched junction nucleotides: 4. Here the CDR3 DNA reads TGTGCCACCAGTGAATCTCAGGGGGCTGAAGCTTTCTTT. This encodes CATSESQGAEAFF.

Many counts were recorded for this clonotype. This chain links TRBV30 with TRBJ1-4, with 8 nucleotides matching TRBD1. The CDR3 has 15 residues. V shed 3 bases and J 8 bases; nucleotides not matched to a gene: 11. Germline values: CDR1 GTSNPN, CDR2 SVGIG (reference sequence). In DNA, the CDR3 is TGTGCCTGGAGAGACAGGGGCACGCCGGGGGAAAAACTGTTTTTT. Amino acid sequence: CAWRDRGTPGEKLFF.

There are many counts of this clonotype. V and J are TRBV11-3 and TRBJ1-5, with D perhaps matching TRBD1 (6 bases). V dropped 1 base and J dropped 7 bases, with 17 bases sitting between them. Germline assignment: CDR1 SGHNT and CDR2 YENEEA. The CDR3 covers 16 residues. The CDR3 DNA sequence: TGTGCCAGCAGCTTAGTAACCCCCAGGGGCCAACAGCCCCAGCATTTT. As protein: CASSLVTPRGQQPQHF.

The chain links TRBV9 to TRBJ1-3; no firm D call. The V gene lost 4 bases and the J gene lost 0 bases, with 17 bases spanning the gap. CDR1 is SGDLS and CDR2 is YYNGEE in the germline V gene. The CDR3 length is 17 residues. The CDR3 bases are TGTGCCAGCAGCACCCTAGCCGCCGGGAACTCTGGAAACACCATATATTTT. It translates to CASSTLAAGNSGNTIYF.

This clonotype was observed many times. V usage is TRBV24-1 and J usage is TRBJ1-5; TRBD1 aligns across 10 bases. From germline, CDR1 is KGHDR and CDR2 SFDVKD. V was pared by 4 bases and J by 4 bases, with 3 bases of the junction left unmatched. The CDR3 runs to 15 residues. The CDR3 is CATSDRDRGNQPQHF. CDR3 DNA: TGTGCCACCAGTGACCGGGACAGGGGAAATCAGCCCCAGCATTTT.

This clonotype was seen repeatedly, ten times or more. The rearrangement links TRBV7-9 to TRBJ2-7; weak D call: TRBD2 (6 bases). The germline CDR1 and CDR2 sequences are SEHNR and FQNEAQ (reference sequence). Trimming removed 7 bases from V and 4 bases from J, with 17 bases in between. CDR3 length: 14 residues. The CDR3 region is CASKVGNGGYEQYF. The CDR3 DNA sequence: TGTGCCAGCAAGGTCGGTAACGGGGGATACGAGCAGTACTTC.

J is TRBJ1-1 and V is TRBV18; the D gene is possibly TRBD1 (5 bases). This CDR3 is built from 13 residues. CDR1 is KGHSH and CDR2 is LQKENI in the germline V gene. Trimming cost V 3 bases and J 5 bases, with 10 bases left between them. The CDR3 loop reads CASSPRGETEAFF. In DNA form, the CDR3 reads TGTGCCAGCTCACCTAGAGGGGAGACTGAAGCTTTCTTT.

This clonotype was seen a few times. The rearrangement links TRBV15 to TRBJ2-3, with unresolved D. Trimming stripped 0 bases from V and 6 bases from J, with 4 bases between. CDR1 is LNHNV, CDR2 YYDKDF, per germline (reference sequence). CDR3 length: 12 residues. The CDR3 loop reads CATSRDWDTQYF. CDR3 in DNA: TGTGCCACCAGCAGAGATTGGGATACGCAGTATTTT.

This clonotype was counted at least ten times. The chain recombines TRBV28 with TRBJ1-1, with 7 positions matching TRBD1. The CDR3 sequence is 12 residues long. The germline V gene has CDR1 MDHEN and CDR2 SYDVKM. V gave up 1 base and J gave up 8 bases; unmatched junction bases: 1. CDR3 protein: CASSLSDREAFF. The CDR3 region has the DNA TGTGCCAGCAGTTTATCGGACAGGGAAGCTTTCTTT.